Presented here are 24 T cell receptor beta chains from one specimen sequenced in a study of blood T cell repertoires in COVID-19 (dated by TCRdb to about 2020). The library was made by the immunoSEQ multiplex PCR assay. The immuneACCESS repertoire file appears here via TCRdb, limited to in-frame rearrangements. These files lack a portion of the clones; in checked studies, under half of the deficit traces to unresolved V genes, and the cause of the others is not known. This sample comprises 180,000 or so clones, about 85% of them detected only once. Clones ranked in the top ten supply 9.8% of the sample. Sequenced sample: peripheral blood. These receptors were taken from a woman older than 75 with acute or convalescent COVID-19.

This rearrangement joins TRBV27 to TRBJ1-1; unclear D gene. V was shortened by 6 bases and J by 0 bases, with 11 bases between the two germline ends. This CDR3 comprises 14 residues. Germline CDR1 and CDR2: MNHEY and SMNVEV (reference sequence). The CDR3 DNA sequence: TGTGCCAGCAGGATACAGAGCATGAACACTGAAGCTTTCTTT. This encodes CASRIQSMNTEAFF.

The chain joins TRBV5-1 to TRBJ2-2, with D hard to call. Looked up from germline, CDR1 is SGHRS and CDR2 is YFSETQ. V lost 3 bases and J lost 6, with 21 bases in between. CDR3 length: 17 residues. The CDR3 DNA reads as TGCGCCAGCAGCTGGGTGGCCTCTTCCGGGTCCGCCGGGGAGCTGTTTTTT. This translates into CASSWVASSGSAGELFF.

The J gene is TRBJ2-3, the V gene TRBV30; D gene uncertain. V lost 2 bases, J lost 1 base, and 7 bases lay in between. In germline, CDR1 is GTSNPN, CDR2 SVGIG (reference sequence). The CDR3 loop spans 13 amino acids. CDR3 sequence reads: CAWSPQGTDTQYF. CDR3 nucleotide sequence: TGTGCCTGGAGTCCTCAGGGCACAGATACGCAGTATTTT.

The genes are TRBV6-2 or TRBV6-3 and TRBJ2-7; 8 bases are shared with TRBD2. In germline, CDR1 is MNHEY, CDR2 SVGEGT. The CDR3 runs 15 residues. V trimming: 4 bases; J trimming: 5 bases; junction bases outside the gene matches: 10. The CDR3 DNA reads as TGTGCCAGCAGTTCCACGGTAGCGGGGCCCCACGAGCAGTACTTC. It is translated as CASSSTVAGPHEQYF.

CDR3 in DNA: TGCGCCAGCAGCTTCGAGAGCACAGATACGCAGTATTTT. Translating it yields CASSFESTDTQYF. The V gene is TRBV5-1, the J gene TRBJ2-3; D gene unclear. Germline-derived CDR1 and CDR2 are SGHRS and YFSETQ. V lost 2 bases to trimming and J lost 0 bases, with 4 bases between them. CDR3 length equals 13 residues. The full variable domain, rest sourced from reference TRBV5-1 and TRBJ2-3, is KAGVTQTPRYLIKTRGQQVTLSCSPISGHRSVSWYQQTPGQGLQFLFEYFSETQRNKGNFPGRFSGRQFSNSRSEMNVSTLELGDSALYLCASSFESTDTQYFGPGTRLTVL.

V and J are TRBV4-2 and TRBJ1-2, with 7 bases matching TRBD1. V was clipped by 1 base and J by 4 bases; unmatched bases: 3. The germline V gene encodes CDR1 LGHNA and CDR2 YNFKEQ. CDR3 length: 14 residues. The CDR3 sequence is CASSQGQGVYGYTF. Here the CDR3 DNA reads TGTGCCAGCAGCCAAGGGCAGGGGGTCTATGGCTACACCTTC.

CDR3 DNA: TGCGCCAGCAGTTCAGGGGGCCTACCGCCTTCAGCTTTCTTT. Translation gives CASSSGGLPPSAFF. The chain combines TRBV5-1 with TRBJ1-1, with TRBD1 identical over 8 bases. The V and J ends lost 5 bases and 10 bases, in that order; junction bases with no gene match: 13. The germline CDR1 and CDR2 sequences are SGHRS and YFSETQ. The CDR3 spans 14 residues.

In its sample, this clone was seen a few times. The rearrangement joins TRBV5-1 to TRBJ2-2, with a possible D match to TRBD2 (5 bases). This CDR3 has 15 amino acids. V was shortened by 0 bases and J by 5 bases, with 11 bases between the two germline ends. The germline V gene has CDR1 SGHRS and CDR2 YFSETQ. The CDR3 here is CASSLESSLTGELFF. The CDR3 DNA sequence: TGCGCCAGCAGCTTGGAGTCTAGCTTGACCGGGGAGCTGTTTTTT. Looking up the rest from reference TRBV5-1 and TRBJ2-2 gives the full variable domain: KAGVTQTPRYLIKTRGQQVTLSCSPISGHRSVSWYQQTPGQGLQFLFEYFSETQRNKGNFPGRFSGRQFSNSRSEMNVSTLELGDSALYLCASSLESSLTGELFFGEGSRLTVL.

This clone is a singleton in its sample. CDR3 residues: CASRRPDRDENGYTF. CDR3 nucleotide sequence: TGTGCCAGCCGTCGACCCGACAGGGATGAGAATGGCTACACCTTC. The rearrangement links TRBV13 to TRBJ1-2, with 7 bases fitting TRBD1. The CDR3 has 15 residues. J gave up 6 bases and V 8 bases, and 15 bases lay outside the gene matches. Germline values: CDR1 PRHDT, CDR2 FYEKMQ (reference sequence).

This clone was found once. V gene TRBV5-1 combines with J gene TRBJ2-5; possibly TRBD1 for D (6 bases). Germline assignment: CDR1 SGHRS and CDR2 YFSETQ. This CDR3 has 14 amino acids. With 4 bases removed from V and 2 bases from J, the gap between germline ends came to 12 bases. CDR3 region: CASSPDRQQETQYF. In DNA form, the CDR3 reads TGCGCCAGCAGCCCCGACAGGCAACAAGAGACCCAGTACTTC.

This chain connects TRBV30 to TRBJ2-1; D ambiguous. Germline CDR1 is GTSNPN and CDR2 is SVGIG (reference sequence). Trimming pared 0 bases from V and 3 bases from J, leaving 12 bases between. This CDR3 spans 15 amino acids. CDR3 nucleotide sequence: TGTGCCTGGAGTGTACCCAGGAATTACTACAATGAGCAGTTCTTC. Its protein product is CAWSVPRNYYNEQFF.

This clone was counted a few times. The V gene is TRBV7-9, the J gene TRBJ2-7; D perhaps matches TRBD1 (6 bases). Germline V gene data show CDR1 as SEHNR and CDR2 as FQNEAQ (reference sequence). The CDR3 totals 14 residues. The ends were cut back, 1 base at V and 3 bases at J, with 10 bases in the middle. CDR3 in amino acids: CASSLGQDLYEQYF. CDR3 nucleotides: TGTGCCAGCAGCTTAGGACAGGATCTCTACGAGCAGTACTTC. The complete variable domain, with remaining parts taken from reference TRBV7-9 and TRBJ2-7, reads DTGVSQNPRHKITKRGQNVTFRCDPISEHNRLYWYRQTLGQGPEFLTYFQNEAQLEKSRLLSDRFSAERPKGSFSTLEIQRTEQGDSAMYLCASSLGQDLYEQYFGPGTRLTVT.

CDR3 nucleotides: TGTGCCAGCGGTCTCCGCACGGGGGGAGGCACTGAAGCTTTCTTT. Translated: CASGLRTGGGTEAFF. This rearrangement joins TRBV6-5 to TRBJ1-1, with D maybe TRBD1 (5 bases). The CDR3 has 15 amino acids. V gave up 8 bases and J gave up 4 bases, with 20 bases separating them. The germline V gene has CDR1 MNHEY and CDR2 SVGAGI.

This clone has only one observation. The chain is built from TRBV15 and TRBJ1-4, with TRBD1 matching over 7 bases. V lost 0 bases and J lost 3; bases outside the gene matches: 4. CDR3 length equals 16 residues. Germline CDR1 reads LNHNV; CDR2 reads YYDKDF (reference sequence). The CDR3 region is CATSREPQGSNEKLFF. The CDR3 region has the DNA TGTGCCACCAGCAGAGAACCACAGGGGTCTAATGAAAAACTGTTTTTT.

This clone appeared many times. CDR3: CASSPRWEWNEQYF. The CDR3 DNA reads TGTGCCAGCAGCCCCCGGTGGGAGTGGAACGAGCAGTACTTC. The chain joins TRBV9 to TRBJ2-7; D possibly corresponds to TRBD2 (5 bases). V gave up 4 bases and J gave up 5 bases, with 16 bases separating them. The CDR3 covers 14 residues. Per the germline V gene, CDR1 is SGDLS and CDR2 is YYNGEE.

This chain uses TRBV4-1 with TRBJ1-2; D perhaps matches TRBD1 (5 bases). Trimming removed 1 base at V and 7 bases at J, with 13 bases between. In germline, CDR1 is MGHRA, CDR2 YSYEKL. This CDR3 spans 14 amino acids. DNA for the CDR3: TGCGCCAGCAGCCAAGGCGGGACCCCTACTGGCTACACCTTC. Translated: CASSQGGTPTGYTF.

DNA of the CDR3: TGTGCCAGCAGCCACGCGGGGGGGACATACAATGAGCAGTTCTTC. This encodes CASSHAGGTYNEQFF. The V gene is TRBV14, the J gene TRBJ2-1, with 9 nucleotides matching TRBD2. V shed 3 bases and J 4 bases; nucleotides not matched to a gene: 4. This CDR3 has 15 residues. CDR1 SGHDN and CDR2 FVKESK come from the germline V gene.

This chain connects TRBV7-2 to TRBJ2-5; D is possibly TRBD1 (5 bases). The CDR3 is 14 residues long. Per germline, CDR1 SGHTA and CDR2 FQGNSA. Trimming shortened V by 3 bases and J by 5 bases, and 13 bases separated the two germline ends. The CDR3 nucleotides are TGTGCCAGCAGCTTCGGGTTCAGGGCCGAGACCCAGTACTTC. Translating it yields CASSFGFRAETQYF.

This chain joins TRBV4-1 and TRBJ2-4; the D gene is possibly TRBD2 (5 bases). This CDR3 is built from 14 residues. Germline assignment: CDR1 MGHRA and CDR2 YSYEKL. Trimming removed 1 base at V and 1 base at J, with 5 bases between. The CDR3 nucleotides are TGCGCCAGCAGCCAAGGGGAGGCCAAAAACATTCAGTACTTC. This sequence encodes CASSQGEAKNIQYF.

J is TRBJ2-3 and V is TRBV3-1 (or the pseudogene TRBV3-2); no firm D call. Trimming removed 4 bases at V and 6 bases at J, with 20 bases between. The CDR3 extends over 16 amino acids. Germline V gives CDR1 LGHDT, CDR2 YNNKEL (reference sequence). The CDR3 DNA follows: TGTGCCAGCAGCCGCATTAGCCTTCTCTCGCCGGATACGCAGTATTTT. Its translation: CASSRISLLSPDTQYF.

The chain is built from TRBV27 and TRBJ1-4; 8 nucleotides line up with TRBD1. CDR1 is MNHEY and CDR2 is SMNVEV in the germline V gene (reference sequence). This CDR3 is built from 16 residues. Unmatched junction bases numbered 11, after V lost 3 bases and J lost 8 bases. CDR3 region: CASSLGQGARGEKLFF. In DNA form, the CDR3 reads TGTGCCAGCAGTTTGGGGCAGGGGGCAAGAGGGGAAAAACTGTTTTTT.

This chain links TRBV3-1 (or the pseudogene TRBV3-2) with TRBJ2-7; a weak D match, TRBD1 (6 bases). V was shortened by 4 bases and J by 3 bases, with 13 bases between the two germline ends. CDR3 length: 14 residues. CDR1 and CDR2 from the germline V gene are LGHDT and YNNKEL (reference sequence). As DNA, the CDR3 is TGTGCCAGCAGCCGCGAGACAGGCGGCTACGAGCAGTACTTC. Amino acids: CASSRETGGYEQYF.

This clone was counted once. This chain links TRBV7-2 with TRBJ1-6, with D hard to call. The CDR3 totals 17 residues. V gave up 5 bases and J gave up 0 bases, with 14 bases separating them. The germline CDR1 and CDR2 sequences are SGHTA and FQGNSA. This CDR3 reads CASSTPGVSSYNSPLHF. DNA of the CDR3: TGTGCCAGCAGCACCCCCGGGGTTAGCTCCTATAATTCACCCCTCCACTTT.

J is TRBJ2-2 and V is TRBV24-1, with D hard to call. Trimming shortened V by 5 bases and J by 2 bases, and 5 bases separated the two germline ends. CDR1 and CDR2 (germline): KGHDR, SFDVKD. This CDR3 has 13 amino acids. CDR3 region: CATSGSNTGELFF. CDR3 DNA sequence: TGTGCCACCAGTGGTTCTAACACCGGGGAGCTGTTTTTT.